The 9 T cell receptor beta chains reported below all come from one sample, sequenced in a study of blood T cell repertoires in COVID-19. Repertoires were generated with immunoSEQ multiplex PCR, while TCRdb's copy carries only in-frame clones and drops some. The table lists a few hundred thousand clones, 70% to 90% of them singletons. Input material: PBMCs or T cells enriched from blood (not recorded which). The receptors stem from a woman aged 25 to 39 who had recovered from COVID-19.

V and J are TRBV18 and TRBJ2-3; 9 nucleotides match TRBD2. The CDR3 spans 16 residues. Germline CDR1 KGHSH, CDR2 LQKENI. V lost 1 base to trimming and J lost 1 base; unmatched junction nucleotides: 3. CDR3 sequence: CASSPRASGGTDTQYF. Here the CDR3 DNA reads TGTGCCAGCTCACCACGGGCTAGCGGGGGCACAGATACGCAGTATTTT.

This chain links TRBV28 with TRBJ1-6; 12 bases are a match to TRBD1. Germline-derived CDR1 and CDR2 are MDHEN and SYDVKM. The ends lost 6 bases at V and 15 bases at J; junction bases unmatched: 12. This CDR3 is 15 amino acids long. CDR3 coding DNA: TGTGCCAGCAGACACCCGGGACAGGGGGCGCCGCTCCTCCACTTT. It specifies CASRHPGQGAPLLHF. Filled out from reference TRBV28 and TRBJ1-6, the complete variable domain reads DVKVTQSSRYLVKRTGEKVFLECVQDMDHENMFWYRQDPGLGLRLIYFSYDVKMKEKGDIPEGYSVSREKKERFSLILESASTNQTSMYLCASRHPGQGAPLLHFGNGTRLTVT.

This clone was observed once. The gene calls are TRBV5-1 and TRBJ2-7; 7 bases agree with TRBD1. CDR1 and CDR2 (germline): SGHRS, YFSETQ. V was clipped by 3 bases and J by 4 bases; unmatched bases: 16. This CDR3 is built from 17 residues. The CDR3 nucleotides are TGCGCCAGCAGCTCAAACCAGGGGGTGTCATCCAATTACGAGCAGTACTTC. It encodes CASSSNQGVSSNYEQYF. Filled out from reference TRBV5-1 and TRBJ2-7, the complete variable domain reads KAGVTQTPRYLIKTRGQQVTLSCSPISGHRSVSWYQQTPGQGLQFLFEYFSETQRNKGNFPGRFSGRQFSNSRSEMNVSTLELGDSALYLCASSSNQGVSSNYEQYFGPGTRLTVT.

This sequence joins TRBV24-1 and TRBJ1-2; a weak D match, TRBD1 (5 bases). Germline lookup yields CDR1 KGHDR and CDR2 SFDVKD. This CDR3 contains 14 residues. V was shortened by 2 bases and J by 4 bases, with 10 bases between the two germline ends. The CDR3 protein is CATSDSGSIYGYTF. CDR3 sequence (DNA): TGTGCCACCAGTGATTCAGGGTCTATCTATGGCTACACCTTC.

The chain combines TRBV18 with TRBJ1-6; 12 bases align to TRBD1. V lost 7 bases, J lost 6 bases, and 7 bases stayed unmatched. The CDR3 contains 16 residues. Germline loops: CDR1 KGHSH, CDR2 LQKENI. CDR3 nucleotide sequence: TGTGCCAGCTTCTCCGGGACAGGGGGCTCTAATTCACCCCTCCACTTT. Residues: CASFSGTGGSNSPLHF.

This chain uses TRBV12-3 or TRBV12-4 with TRBJ1-5; unclear D gene. The CDR3 totals 13 residues. The V and J ends lost 1 base and 5 bases respectively, with 6 bases between them. The DNA for the CDR3 is TGTGCCAGCAGTTTAGGACGGGATCAGCCCCAGCATTTT. Residues: CASSLGRDQPQHF.

This clone was detected only a few times. V and J are TRBV6-5 and TRBJ1-4; 9 bases are shared with TRBD1. This CDR3 is 16 amino acids long. Looked up from germline, CDR1 is MNHEY and CDR2 is SVGAGI. With 4 bases clipped from V and 4 bases from J, the junction kept 7 bases outside the gene matches. DNA for the CDR3: TGTGCCAGCAGTTCGGGGACAGGGTCCGGTAATGAAAAACTGTTTTTT. As protein: CASSSGTGSGNEKLFF.

This sequence joins TRBV14 and TRBJ2-5, with D perhaps TRBD2 (6 bases). Trimming cost V 4 bases and J 5 bases, with 14 bases left between them. The CDR3 covers 14 residues. The germline V gene encodes CDR1 SGHDN and CDR2 FVKESK. The CDR3 is CASSPRTGGETQYF. Written as DNA, the CDR3 is TGTGCCAGCAGCCCCAGGACTGGGGGGGAGACCCAGTACTTC.

J is TRBJ1-4 and V is TRBV27; 8 positions agree with TRBD1. Trimming removed 5 bases from V and 6 bases from J; junction bases left unmatched: 5. Germline V gives CDR1 MNHEY, CDR2 SMNVEV (reference sequence). The CDR3 covers 14 residues. This CDR3 reads CASSATGEDEKLFF. As DNA, the CDR3 is TGTGCCAGCAGTGCGACAGGGGAGGATGAAAAACTGTTTTTT.